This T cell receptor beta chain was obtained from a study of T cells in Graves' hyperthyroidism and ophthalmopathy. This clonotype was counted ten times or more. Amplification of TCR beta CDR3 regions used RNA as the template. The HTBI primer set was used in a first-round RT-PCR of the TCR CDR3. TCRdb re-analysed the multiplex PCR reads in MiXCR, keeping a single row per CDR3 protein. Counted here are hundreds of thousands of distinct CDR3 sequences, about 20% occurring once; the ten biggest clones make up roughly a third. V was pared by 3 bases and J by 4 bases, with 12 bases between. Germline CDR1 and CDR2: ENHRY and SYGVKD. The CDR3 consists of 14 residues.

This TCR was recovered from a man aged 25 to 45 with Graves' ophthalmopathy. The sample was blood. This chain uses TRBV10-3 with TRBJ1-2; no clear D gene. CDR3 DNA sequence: TGTGCCATCAGTGATGGAAAGGGATCCTATGGCTACACCTTC. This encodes CAISDGKGSYGYTF.